Below, 20 T cell receptor beta chains from the same sample are listed, as sequenced in a study of Graves' ophthalmopathy and Graves' hyperthyroidism. The sequenced template was RNA, covering the TCR beta CDR3 region. A first-round RT-PCR used HTBI primers, followed by a second-round multiplex PCR. Via MiXCR, TCRdb re-called the multiplex PCR reads, giving one row per CDR3 protein. The profile shows 200,000 to 250,000 distinct CDR3 sequences, roughly 21% of them singletons. The sample taken for sequencing was peripheral blood. The receptors shown here come from a woman aged 50 to 65 with Graves' ophthalmopathy.

This clonotype was seen a handful of times. The chain links TRBV6-1 to TRBJ1-2, with a tentative D call TRBD1 (6 bases). The CDR3 extends over 14 amino acids. V lost 3 bases, J lost 7 bases, and 15 bases lay in between. CDR1 and CDR2 (germline): MNHNS, SASEGT. The CDR3 loop is CASSDLQGFGGYTF. CDR3 nucleotides: TGTGCCAGCAGTGACCTCCAGGGGTTCGGTGGCTACACCTTC.

This clonotype was counted ten times or more. The chain employs TRBV20-1 and TRBJ1-5, with D possibly being TRBD1 (5 bases). V shed 1 base and J shed 2 bases, with 6 bases lying between them. The germline CDR1 and CDR2 sequences are DFQATT and SNEGSKA (reference sequence). The CDR3 length is 13 residues. This CDR3 reads CSARVGGNQPQHF. CDR3 bases: TGCAGTGCTAGAGTGGGGGGCAATCAGCCCCAGCATTTT.

The sample holds many counts of this clonotype. V and J are TRBV2 and TRBJ2-5, with D hard to call. The CDR3 is made up of 13 amino acids. The V end was cut by 4 bases, the J end by 2 bases, with 8 bases between. Germline V gene sequence: CDR1 SNHLY, CDR2 FYNNEI. The CDR3 reads CASSVNMQETQYF. The DNA for the CDR3 is TGTGCCAGCAGTGTGAACATGCAAGAGACCCAGTACTTC.

This clonotype was found many times. V is TRBV24-1 and J is TRBJ1-1; 7 bases match TRBD1. V trimming: 5 bases; J trimming: 5 bases; junction bases outside the gene matches: 13. The CDR3 covers 16 residues. Germline values: CDR1 KGHDR, CDR2 SFDVKD. The CDR3 sequence: CATSGVTGLSLTEAFF. The CDR3 DNA follows: TGTGCCACCAGTGGGGTGACAGGGTTGTCTTTAACTGAAGCTTTCTTT.

V usage is TRBV6-5 and J usage is TRBJ2-2; D may be TRBD1 (6 bases). This CDR3 comprises 15 residues. With 0 bases removed from V and 1 base from J, the gap between germline ends came to 6 bases. Germline V CDR1 and CDR2: MNHEY, SVGAGI. CDR3 sequence: CASSYSTGNTGELFF. CDR3 coding DNA: TGTGCCAGCAGTTACTCGACAGGGAACACCGGGGAGCTGTTTTTT.

Many counts were recorded for this clonotype. This chain links TRBV9 with TRBJ1-5; the D is unclear. Between the trimmed V and J ends, which lost 0 bases and 4 bases, there was a span of 5 bases. CDR3 length equals 13 residues. CDR1 is SGDLS and CDR2 is YYNGEE in the germline V gene. The CDR3 sequence is CASSVVGNQPQHF. In DNA, the CDR3 is TGTGCCAGCAGCGTAGTGGGGAATCAGCCCCAGCATTTT.

This clonotype was found many times. J is TRBJ2-7 and V is TRBV20-1; 10 nucleotides agree with TRBD2. Unmatched junction bases numbered 8, after V lost 1 base and J lost 2 bases. This CDR3 spans 16 amino acids. Germline V gene lookup returns CDR1 DFQATT and CDR2 SNEGSKA (reference sequence). CDR3 sequence: CSARGLAGVTAYEQYF. The DNA for the CDR3 is TGCAGTGCTAGAGGCCTAGCGGGAGTTACCGCCTACGAGCAGTACTTC.

This clonotype was counted ten times or more. V is TRBV12-3 or TRBV12-4 and J is TRBJ2-7, with 7 bases matching TRBD1. The CDR3 sequence is 14 residues long. V shed 5 bases, J shed 4 bases, and the junction held 8 bases outside the gene matches. The CDR3 loop is CASSLAGTEYEQYF. CDR3 DNA sequence: TGTGCCAGCAGTCTCGCCGGGACAGAGTACGAGCAGTACTTC.

Ten or more counts support this clonotype. CDR3 amino acids: CAFGRGGRNQPQHF. The CDR3 DNA sequence: TGTGCCTTTGGGAGGGGGGGTCGCAATCAGCCCCAGCATTTT. The V gene is TRBV30, the J gene TRBJ1-5; weak D call: TRBD1 (6 bases). There are 14 residues in the CDR3. V lost 7 bases and J 2 bases, leaving 15 bases between the germline ends. CDR1 GTSNPN and CDR2 SVGIG come from the germline V gene (reference sequence).

The chain couples TRBV28 to TRBJ2-7; TRBD2 aligns across 14 bases. The CDR3 totals 14 residues. The trim removed 6 bases at V and 3 bases at J, leaving 1 base unmatched. Germline CDR1 is MDHEN and CDR2 is SYDVKM. The CDR3: CASRGLAGDYEQYF. The DNA of the CDR3 is TGTGCCAGCAGGGGACTAGCGGGAGACTACGAGCAGTACTTC.

This clonotype was seen repeatedly, ten times or more. The gene calls are TRBV2 and TRBJ1-2; TRBD1 aligns across 9 bases. The junction had 11 bases not matched to a gene; V was cut back by 8 bases and J by 7 bases. The germline gives CDR1 SNHLY, CDR2 FYNNEI. This CDR3 has 14 amino acids. The CDR3 loop is CASLPGGQGFGYTF. The CDR3 DNA sequence: TGTGCCAGCCTCCCTGGGGGACAGGGATTTGGCTACACCTTC.

This clonotype was recorded many times. The CDR3 DNA sequence: TGTGCCAGCAGTTTTGGGGGACTAGCGGGAGGAGCCTACGAGCAGTACTTC. It yields the protein CASSFGGLAGGAYEQYF. This sequence joins TRBV28 and TRBJ2-7; the match to TRBD2 covers 15 bases. The CDR3 length is 17 residues. The junction had 5 bases not matched to a gene; V was cut back by 3 bases and J by 2 bases. Germline CDR1 and CDR2: MDHEN and SYDVKM.

This clonotype came up many times. The chain joins TRBV12-3 or TRBV12-4 to TRBJ2-5; TRBD2 matches at 11 bases. This CDR3 is built from 17 residues. Trimming took 3 bases from V and 4 from J; bases not matched to a gene: 10. The DNA for the CDR3 is TGTGCCAGCAGTTTTGGCCTAGCGGGAGGAGGGGGAGAGACCCAGTACTTC. Translated, it gives CASSFGLAGGGGETQYF.

This clonotype was picked up many times. V usage is TRBV28 and J usage is TRBJ2-7, with 11 nucleotides matching TRBD2. V was clipped by 6 bases and J by 0 bases; unmatched bases: 4. This CDR3 is built from 15 residues. Per germline, CDR1 MDHEN and CDR2 SYDVKM. DNA for the CDR3: TGTGCCAGCAGGACCACTAGCGGGGGCTCCTACGAGCAGTACTTC. This translates into CASRTTSGGSYEQYF.

This clonotype was found many times. The V call is TRBV18, the J call TRBJ2-7; TRBD2 might be the D (5 bases). The CDR3 covers 12 residues. Germline V gene lookup returns CDR1 KGHSH and CDR2 LQKENI. The V gene lost 3 bases and the J gene lost 6 bases, with 9 bases spanning the gap. The CDR3 nucleotides are TGTGCCAGCTCACCTCGGAGCGGCGAGCAGTACTTC. This sequence encodes CASSPRSGEQYF. The variable domain in full, with the rest retrieved from reference TRBV18 and TRBJ2-7, is NAGVMQNPRHLVRRRGQEARLRCSPMKGHSHVYWYRQLPEEGLKFMVYLQKENIIDESGMPKERFSAEFPKEGPSILRIQQVVRGDSAAYFCASSPRSGEQYFGPGTRLTVT.

This clonotype occurred many times. The genes are TRBV12-3 or TRBV12-4 and TRBJ2-2; no definite D call. The V and J ends lost 3 bases and 7 bases respectively, with 9 bases between them. The CDR3 consists of 13 residues. In nucleotides, the CDR3 is TGTGCCAGCAGTTTCTCCCGAGGCGGGGAGCTGTTTTTT. Encoded protein: CASSFSRGGELFF.

This clonotype was seen repeatedly, ten times or more. Its ends do not fully match the called genes, so a read error is possible. V and J are TRBV30 and TRBJ2-7, with TRBD2 matching 10 bases. This CDR3 spans 14 amino acids. Germline CDR1 reads GTSNPN; CDR2 reads SVGIG (reference sequence). In DNA form, the CDR3 reads TGTGCTTGGACTAGCGGAAGGGATGGATACGAGCAGTACTTC. Its translation is CAWTSGRDGYEQYF.

This clonotype was picked up many times. This chain connects TRBV15 to TRBJ2-7; 11 bases are a match to TRBD1. Per the germline V gene, CDR1 is LNHNV and CDR2 is YYDKDF (reference sequence). The CDR3 length is 15 residues. The junction had 5 bases not matched to a gene; V was cut back by 4 bases and J by 3 bases. The CDR3 loop is CATSMGQGDLYEQYF. The CDR3 DNA follows: TGTGCCACCAGCATGGGACAGGGGGACCTCTACGAGCAGTACTTC.

This clonotype was seen many times. The V gene is TRBV29-1, the J gene TRBJ2-7, with 7 bases identical to TRBD1. The germline V gene encodes CDR1 SQVTM and CDR2 ANQGSEA. This CDR3 contains 13 residues. Unmatched junction bases numbered 6, after V lost 6 bases and J lost 1 base. The CDR3 DNA is TGCAGCGTGGGGACAGCACCTTCCTACGAGCAGTACTTC. Its translation is CSVGTAPSYEQYF.

At least ten counts were recorded for this clonotype. This chain connects TRBV12-3 or TRBV12-4 to TRBJ1-1; a possible D gene is TRBD1 (6 bases). Trimming left V 0 bases short and J 7 bases short, with 18 bases between. The CDR3 has 16 amino acids. CDR3: CASSLAWGQALREAFF. The DNA for the CDR3 is TGTGCCAGCAGTTTAGCCTGGGGGCAGGCCCTCCGTGAAGCTTTCTTT.